Here is one T cell receptor beta chain with its context. V shed 1 base and J shed 8 bases, with 11 bases lying between them. CDR3 length: 13 amino acids. Per the germline V gene, CDR1 is SGHAT and CDR2 is FQNNGV. This table comes from immunoSEQ multiplex PCR, and its TCRdb copy is limited to in-frame clones, with some not included. The data contain about 660,000 clones, 70% to 90% of them seen just once; the ten biggest clones take up roughly 0.0089%. This sample is drawn from a study of shared T cell receptors in the human thymus. This sample also appeared in a second study, on human thymus T cells. In that study: From resections taken during corrective heart surgery, the thymus tissue was obtained. Use of V and J genes seemed skewed within the thymic and blood repertoires. Overlap was high between thymic repertoires from unrelated individuals, as reported in related research.

The rearrangement links TRBV11-2 to TRBJ1-2, with D tentatively TRBD1 (5 bases). The receptor was derived from a boy under three years old with a congenital heart defect. The specimen sequenced was thymocytes. The CDR3 protein is CASSLVSRGGYTF. For the CDR3, the DNA is TGTGCCAGCAGCTTAGTCAGTAGGGGAGGCTACACCTTC. The full variable domain, its missing parts supplied by reference TRBV11-2 and TRBJ1-2, is EAGVAQSPRYKIIEKRQSVAFWCNPISGHATLYWYQQILGQGPKLLIQFQNNGVVDDSQLPKDRFSAERLKGVDSTLKIQPAKLEDSAVYLCASSLVSRGGYTFGSGTRLTVV.